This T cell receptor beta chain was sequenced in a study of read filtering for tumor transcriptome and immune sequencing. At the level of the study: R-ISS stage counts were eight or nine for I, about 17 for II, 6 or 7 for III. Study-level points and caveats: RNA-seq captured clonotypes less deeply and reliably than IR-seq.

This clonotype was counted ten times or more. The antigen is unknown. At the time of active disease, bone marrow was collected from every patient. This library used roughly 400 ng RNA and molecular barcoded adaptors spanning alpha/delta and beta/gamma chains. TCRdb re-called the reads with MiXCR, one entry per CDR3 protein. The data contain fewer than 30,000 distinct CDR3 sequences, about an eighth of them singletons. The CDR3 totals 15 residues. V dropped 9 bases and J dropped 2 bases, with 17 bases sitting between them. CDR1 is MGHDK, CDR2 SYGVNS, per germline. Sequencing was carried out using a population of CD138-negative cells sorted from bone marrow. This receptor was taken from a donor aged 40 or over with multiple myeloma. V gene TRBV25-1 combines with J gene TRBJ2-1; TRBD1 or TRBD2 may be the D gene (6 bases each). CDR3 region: CASGDPGAPYNEQFF. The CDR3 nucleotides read TGTGCCAGTGGGGACCCGGGGGCCCCCTACAATGAGCAGTTCTTC.